One sample yielded the 4 T cell receptor beta chains listed below, sequenced in a study of PD-1 blockade in mismatch repair-deficient tumors. The method was immunoSEQ multiplex PCR; TCRdb's version includes in-frame clones alone and lacks a portion of them. The table lists about 34,000 clones, about 85% of them singletons. The specimen comprised PBMCs, sampled less than 7 weeks after starting pembrolizumab. These receptors originate from an adult with mismatch repair-deficient cancer.

This sequence joins TRBV27 and TRBJ2-2; 8 nucleotides align to TRBD2. Trimming took 7 bases from V and 1 from J; bases not matched to a gene: 11. Germline CDR1 reads MNHEY; CDR2 reads SMNVEV (reference sequence). The CDR3 spans 17 residues. The CDR3 reads CASTQRGAGENTGELFF. For the CDR3, the DNA is TGTGCCAGCACCCAAAGGGGAGCGGGAGAGAACACCGGGGAGCTGTTTTTT.

This rearrangement joins TRBV2 to TRBJ2-7; D perhaps matches TRBD2 (6 bases). Trimming took off 5 bases at V and 0 bases at J, with 14 bases between the two ends. Germline CDR1 is SNHLY and CDR2 is FYNNEI. The CDR3 has 15 residues. CDR3 sequence (DNA): TGTGCCAGCAGTCGGATAGCGGACCCCTCCTACGAGCAGTACTTC. Residues: CASSRIADPSYEQYF.

The rearrangement uses TRBV5-1 and TRBJ2-2; D may be TRBD2 (5 bases). The V end lost 6 bases, the J end lost 7 bases, and 16 bases lay between the germline ends. Germline V gene sequence: CDR1 SGHRS, CDR2 YFSETQ. This CDR3 region has 14 residues. CDR3: CASKAGVAGGELFF. CDR3 coding DNA: TGCGCCAGCAAGGCCGGGGTAGCTGGCGGGGAGCTGTTTTTT.

The chain carries TRBV28 and TRBJ1-1, with a possible D match to TRBD1 (5 bases). Germline values: CDR1 MDHEN, CDR2 SYDVKM. The CDR3 has 13 amino acids. The V gene lost 2 bases and the J gene lost 10 bases, with 14 bases spanning the gap. The DNA for the CDR3 is TGTGCCAGCAGTTTAAGTGTGGGGCGGGGAGCTTTCTTT. Its protein is CASSLSVGRGAFF.